The rows below give T cell receptor beta chains drawn from one sample of a study of CD8+ T cells in alopecia areata. Generated by immunoSEQ multiplex PCR, the TCRdb table keeps only in-frame clones and is missing some. In the table there are around 140,000 clones, roughly 46% of which are singletons. The specimen comprised CD4+ T cells sorted from blood, sampled at week 0. These TCRs come from a human donor with alopecia areata. CDR3s include the opening cysteine and the closing phenylalanine or tryptophan. A D gene is named only where the DNA matches it firmly. Clone size appears in some rows only: once, few, many, or a class for an expanded clone.

v_call: TRBV28
clone_size: NA
j_call: TRBJ1-2
d_call: NA
cdr3_aa: CASSFVSRDYYGYTF
cdr3_nt: TGTGCCAGCAGTTTTGTCTCTCGGGATTACTATGGCTACACCTTC

v_call: TRBV7-2
clone_size: NA
j_call: TRBJ2-1
d_call: TRBD2
cdr3_aa: CASSLSSGRGYNEQFF
cdr3_nt: TGTGCCAGCAGCTTAAGTAGCGGGAGGGGATACAATGAGCAGTTCTTC

v_call: TRBV6-1
clone_size: few
j_call: TRBJ1-2
d_call: NA
cdr3_aa: CASSPARRSYGYTF
cdr3_nt: TGTGCCAGCAGCCCGGCCCGAAGAAGCTATGGCTACACCTTC

v_call: TRBV19
clone_size: NA
j_call: TRBJ2-7
d_call: NA
cdr3_aa: CAGPEYYEQYF
cdr3_nt: TGTGCCGGACCAGAGTACTACGAGCAGTACTTC

v_call: TRBV29-1
clone_size: NA
j_call: TRBJ2-5
d_call: NA
cdr3_aa: CSARESETQYF
cdr3_nt: TGCAGCGCTCGGGAGTCCGAGACCCAGTACTTC

v_call: TRBV7-9
clone_size: NA
j_call: TRBJ1-2
d_call: TRBD1
cdr3_aa: CASRGRQGDGYTF
cdr3_nt: TGTGCCAGCAGGGGAAGACAGGGGGATGGCTACACCTTC

v_call: TRBV25-1
clone_size: once
j_call: TRBJ2-7
d_call: NA
cdr3_aa: CASSELSGAGYEQYF
cdr3_nt: TGTGCCAGCAGTGAATTGTCGGGGGCTGGCTACGAGCAGTACTTC

v_call: TRBV10-1
clone_size: few
j_call: TRBJ2-4
d_call: NA
cdr3_aa: CASSEGSESKNIQYF
cdr3_nt: TGCGCCAGCAGTGAGGGGTCGGAGTCTAAAAACATTCAGTACTTC

v_call: TRBV29-1
clone_size: NA
j_call: TRBJ2-3
d_call: TRBD2
cdr3_aa: CSVGASGSTDTQYF
cdr3_nt: TGCAGCGTTGGAGCTAGCGGAAGCACAGATACGCAGTATTTT

v_call: TRBV16
clone_size: many
j_call: TRBJ2-2
d_call: NA
cdr3_aa: CASSPTGIGGELFF
cdr3_nt: TGTGCCAGCAGCCCAACAGGGATCGGCGGGGAGCTGTTTTTT

v_call: TRBV11-2
clone_size: NA
j_call: TRBJ1-2
d_call: NA
cdr3_aa: CASSSLWGRTGYTF
cdr3_nt: TGTGCCAGCAGCTCCCTTTGGGGTAGGACGGGCTACACCTTC

v_call: TRBV7-9
clone_size: NA
j_call: TRBJ1-1
d_call: NA
cdr3_aa: CASSLGHGNTEAFF
cdr3_nt: TGTGCCAGCAGCTTAGGACACGGGAACACTGAAGCTTTCTTT

v_call: TRBV30
clone_size: few
j_call: TRBJ1-6
d_call: TRBD1
cdr3_aa: CAWSAGTDNSPLHF
cdr3_nt: TGTGCCTGGAGCGCCGGGACAGATAATTCACCCCTCCACTTT

v_call: TRBV7-2
clone_size: few
j_call: TRBJ2-5
d_call: TRBD2
cdr3_aa: CASSPTSGKETQYF
cdr3_nt: TGTGCCAGCAGCCCCACTAGCGGAAAAGAGACCCAGTACTTC

v_call: TRBV25-1
clone_size: NA
j_call: TRBJ2-2
d_call: NA
cdr3_aa: CASSRLTTGELFF
cdr3_nt: TGTGCCAGCAGTAGGTTGACCACCGGGGAGCTGTTTTTT

v_call: TRBV4-2
clone_size: NA
j_call: TRBJ2-3
d_call: TRBD2
cdr3_aa: CASSQEASGRVADTQYF
cdr3_nt: TGTGCCAGCAGCCAAGAGGCTAGCGGGAGGGTCGCAGATACGCAGTATTTT

v_call: TRBV10-3
clone_size: NA
j_call: TRBJ2-6
d_call: TRBD2
cdr3_aa: CAISEASGKSSGANVLTF
cdr3_nt: TGTGCCATCAGTGAGGCTAGCGGGAAGAGCTCTGGGGCCAACGTCCTGACTTTC

v_call: TRBV5-1
clone_size: NA
j_call: TRBJ2-7
d_call: NA
cdr3_aa: CASSPRGAGTYEQYF
cdr3_nt: TGCGCCAGCAGCCCTCGGGGGGCAGGGACCTACGAGCAGTACTTC

v_call: TRBV29-1
clone_size: NA
j_call: TRBJ2-5
d_call: NA
cdr3_aa: CSVVAEETQYF
cdr3_nt: TGCAGCGTTGTGGCAGAGGAGACCCAGTACTTC

v_call: TRBV29-1
clone_size: NA
j_call: TRBJ2-7
d_call: TRBD2
cdr3_aa: CSVNAVGGRIDEQYF
cdr3_nt: TGCAGCGTGAACGCCGTCGGCGGGAGGATCGACGAGCAGTACTTC

v_call: TRBV19
clone_size: few
j_call: TRBJ1-1
d_call: NA
cdr3_aa: CASPGFTEAFF
cdr3_nt: TGTGCCAGCCCAGGGTTCACTGAAGCTTTCTTT

v_call: TRBV29-1
clone_size: NA
j_call: TRBJ2-5
d_call: NA
cdr3_aa: CSVESGRGETQYF
cdr3_nt: TGCAGCGTTGAAAGCGGAAGAGGGGAGACCCAGTACTTC

v_call: TRBV7-2
clone_size: few
j_call: TRBJ2-7
d_call: NA
cdr3_aa: CASSLGPRSYEQYF
cdr3_nt: TGTGCCAGCAGCTTAGGCCCCAGGTCCTACGAGCAGTACTTC

v_call: TRBV29-1
clone_size: few
j_call: TRBJ2-5
d_call: NA
cdr3_aa: CSVDYYSGETQYF
cdr3_nt: TGCAGCGTTGATTATTACTCCGGGGAGACCCAGTACTTC

v_call: TRBV29-1
clone_size: once
j_call: TRBJ2-7
d_call: TRBD1
cdr3_aa: CSVGQVVYEQYF
cdr3_nt: TGCAGTGTCGGACAGGTGGTCTACGAGCAGTACTTC

v_call: TRBV4-2
clone_size: NA
j_call: TRBJ2-1
d_call: NA
cdr3_aa: CASSQVESGGPYNEQFF
cdr3_nt: TGTGCCAGCAGCCAAGTGGAGTCAGGAGGGCCGTACAATGAGCAGTTCTTC

v_call: TRBV5-1
clone_size: NA
j_call: TRBJ2-5
d_call: NA
cdr3_aa: CASSLLGVEETQYF
cdr3_nt: TGCGCCAGCAGCTTGCTCGGGGTTGAAGAGACCCAGTACTTC

v_call: TRBV5-6
clone_size: NA
j_call: TRBJ2-5
d_call: NA
cdr3_aa: CASSLGQLQETQYF
cdr3_nt: TGTGCCAGCAGCTTGGGACAGCTACAAGAGACCCAGTACTTC

v_call: TRBV7-8
clone_size: medium-sized
j_call: TRBJ2-7
d_call: NA
cdr3_aa: CASNLGPGYEQYF
cdr3_nt: TGTGCCAGCAACTTAGGGCCGGGCTACGAGCAGTACTTC

v_call: TRBV6-5
clone_size: few
j_call: TRBJ1-5
d_call: TRBD1
cdr3_aa: CASRGQGDQPQHF
cdr3_nt: TGTGCCAGCAGGGGACAGGGGGATCAGCCCCAGCATTTT

v_call: TRBV5-1
clone_size: NA
j_call: TRBJ2-6
d_call: NA
cdr3_aa: CASSRDGPSGANVLTF
cdr3_nt: TGCGCCAGCAGCCGGGACGGCCCCTCTGGGGCCAACGTCCTGACTTTC

v_call: TRBV7-2
clone_size: NA
j_call: TRBJ1-5
d_call: TRBD1
cdr3_aa: CASSYGQGKGQPQHF
cdr3_nt: TGTGCCAGCAGCTATGGACAGGGAAAAGGTCAGCCCCAGCATTTT

v_call: TRBV11-3
clone_size: NA
j_call: TRBJ2-2
d_call: NA
cdr3_aa: CASSPLGGYRRELFF
cdr3_nt: TGTGCCAGCAGCCCGCTCGGCGGGTACCGCAGGGAGCTGTTTTTT

v_call: TRBV18
clone_size: NA
j_call: TRBJ2-7
d_call: TRBD1
cdr3_aa: CASSPFGQGPDEQYF
cdr3_nt: TGTGCCAGCTCACCGTTCGGACAGGGGCCGGACGAGCAGTACTTC

v_call: TRBV6-5
clone_size: NA
j_call: TRBJ2-5
d_call: NA
cdr3_aa: CASRAPGPSRETQYF
cdr3_nt: TGTGCCAGCAGGGCACCGGGCCCCTCCCGGGAGACCCAGTACTTC

v_call: TRBV6-1
clone_size: NA
j_call: TRBJ1-5
d_call: TRBD1
cdr3_aa: CASSGGTGGNQPQHF
cdr3_nt: TGTGCCAGCAGTGGGGGGACAGGGGGAAATCAGCCCCAGCATTTT

v_call: TRBV30
clone_size: NA
j_call: TRBJ2-7
d_call: NA
cdr3_aa: CAWTTGYEQYF
cdr3_nt: TGTGCCTGGACTACAGGGTACGAGCAGTACTTC

v_call: TRBV30
clone_size: NA
j_call: TRBJ2-5
d_call: NA
cdr3_aa: CAWSVRDSLGGSQETQYF
cdr3_nt: TGTGCCTGGAGCGTTCGCGACTCATTGGGGGGTTCCCAAGAGACCCAGTACTTC